The rows below give T cell receptor beta chains drawn from one sample of a study of blood T cell repertoires in COVID-19. Clones were sequenced by immunoSEQ multiplex PCR, and TCRdb holds only the in-frame ones, with some missing. The sample holds about 440,000 clones; roughly 88% are singletons and the top ten take 0.6%. The source material was PBMCs or T cells enriched from blood (not recorded which). These receptors were obtained from a young man who had recovered from COVID-19. The CDR3 runs from the conserved cysteine through the conserved F or W. D genes are given only for firm matches. The listing skips clone size in some rows; elsewhere it reads once, few, many or a size class.

V	size	J	D	DNA	CDR3
TRBV4-1	-	TRBJ1-2	-	TGCGCCAGCAGCCAAGACCCCCGCGGGGGTGGTGGCTACACCTTC	CASSQDPRGGGGYTF
TRBV11-2	-	TRBJ2-3	TRBD2	TGTGCCAGCAGCTACGGACTAGCTGGTACGCAGTATTTT	CASSYGLAGTQYF
TRBV10-3	-	TRBJ1-2	TRBD1	TGTGCCATCAGTGAGTCGACAGGGACTAGAGCTAACTATGGCTACACCTTC	CAISESTGTRANYGYTF
TRBV28	-	TRBJ2-1	TRBD2	TGTGCCAGCAGTTTATCTAGCGGGAGCTCCTACAATGAGCAGTTCTTC	CASSLSSGSSYNEQFF
TRBV5-1	-	TRBJ2-7	-	TGCGCCAGCAGCCAGGTAGAGAACTACGAGCAGTACTTC	CASSQVENYEQYF
TRBV11-3	few	TRBJ1-1	TRBD1	TGTGCCAGCAGCAAAGAACAGGGGTTTGAAGCTTTCTTT	CASSKEQGFEAFF
TRBV18	-	TRBJ1-1	-	TGTGCCAGCTCACCTCGGGGATCTAAGGCTTTCTTT	CASSPRGSKAFF
TRBV2	once	TRBJ2-1	TRBD2	TGTGCCAGCAAAGGACTAGCGGGAGACAATGAGCAGTTCTTC	CASKGLAGDNEQFF
TRBV9	-	TRBJ1-1	-	TGTGCCAGCAGCGTAGAAGAGGGATCTGAAGCTTTCTTT	CASSVEEGSEAFF
TRBV7-9	-	TRBJ2-1	-	TGTGCCAGCAGCTTAGCGGGCCGGCTCCATGAGCAGTTCTTC	CASSLAGRLHEQFF
TRBV21-1	-	TRBJ2-5	-	TGTGCCAGCAGCACTAGACAGGTCTCGGAGACCCAGTACTTC	CASSTRQVSETQYF
TRBV7-9	-	TRBJ1-3	-	TGTGCCAGCAGCCTCAGGGGCGGATCTGGAAACACCATATATTTT	CASSLRGGSGNTIYF
TRBV28	-	TRBJ1-5	TRBD1	TGTGCCAGCAGTCCACGGGACAGGAGAAATCAGCCCCAGCATTTT	CASSPRDRRNQPQHF
TRBV4-1	once	TRBJ1-6	-	TGCGCCAGCAGCCTTTACCCGGGTAATAATTCACCCCTCCACTTT	CASSLYPGNNSPLHF
TRBV27	-	TRBJ2-7	TRBD2	TGTGCCAGCAGTTTTGTCGGGAGGGAGGCCTACGAGCAGTACTTC	CASSFVGREAYEQYF
TRBV10-1	-	TRBJ2-2	TRBD1	TGCGCCAGCGGGACAGGGGCCCAAGTCGGGGAGCTGTTTTTT	CASGTGAQVGELFF
TRBV5-8	-	TRBJ2-3	-	TGTGCCAGCAGCGGAGGACAGATATTCGCCAGCACAGATACGCAGTATTTT	CASSGGQIFASTDTQYF
TRBV20-1	-	TRBJ2-1	-	TGCAGCGCCCTAGTTGGCCATGAGCAGTTCTTC	CSALVGHEQFF
TRBV6-1	-	TRBJ2-7	-	TGTGCCAGCAGTGAAGGGGACACTCACTCCTACGAGCAGTACTTC	CASSEGDTHSYEQYF
TRBV20-1	-	TRBJ2-7	TRBD2	TGCAGTGCTAGTGTTCAAGTTGGCGGGAGACGCGAGCAGTACTTC	CSASVQVGGRREQYF
TRBV13	few	TRBJ2-2	-	TGTGCCAGCAGCTTACTGGGGCGTACCGGGGAGCTGTTTTTT	CASSLLGRTGELFF
TRBV18	-	TRBJ1-1	-	TGTGCCAGCTCACCGGGGGGGGAGACTGAAGCTTTCTTT	CASSPGGETEAFF
TRBV10-3	-	TRBJ1-2	-	TGTGCCATCAGTGAGTCTGGGGCGTACACCTTC	CAISESGAYTF